This TCR beta chain was captured in a study of shared clonotypes between healthy human individuals. As for the study in general: Each donor had three CD4 naive, three CD4 memory, two CD8 naive and one CD8 memory plate. Study-wide points: Shared clonotypes across all four donors exceeded non-shared ones in generation probability. Expectations were that clonotype sharing among donors would be affected by sequencing depth.

Sorted-subset replicate PCRs used roughly 210 ng of genomic DNA. This amount corresponded to 33,000 or so T cell genomes. TCRdb's table, derived via immunoSEQ multiplex PCR, lists solely in-frame clones and lacks some. The sample carries about 2.3 million clones, about nine tenths recorded once. Germline assignment: CDR1 MNHEY and CDR2 SVGAGI. CDR3 length: 15 residues. Trimming cost V 6 bases and J 4 bases, with 16 bases left between them. In this sample, this clone turned up once. Its specificity is not known. The sequenced sample was naive CD4+ T cells from PBMCs. Stated subset: CD45RA+ positively selected. The origin of this receptor is a man between 18 and 35 years old in good health. Some clones in this sample may be carry-over from other donors' samples. This chain links TRBV6-5 with TRBJ1-3; D remains ambiguous. CDR3 in amino acids: CASRRAAGRGNTIYF. The DNA for the CDR3 is TGTGCCAGCAGGCGTGCGGCGGGGAGAGGAAACACCATATATTTT.